The rows below give T cell receptor beta chains drawn from one sample of a study of cytomegalovirus exposure and HLA in healthy donors. The protocol was immunoSEQ multiplex PCR, while the TCRdb copy is restricted to in-frame clones and leaves out a portion. The table lists fewer than 200,000 clones, approximately 88% of them singletons. The sequencing input was PBMCs. The receptor set was obtained from a woman aged 25-40 years in good health and CMV-seronegative. Both conserved end residues are part of each CDR3. A D gene is named only where the DNA matches it firmly. Expanded clones are given a class, and other clones once, few, many or no size at all.

v_gene	d_gene	j_gene	abundance	CDR3nt	CDR3aa
TRBV6-1	.	TRBJ2-3	.	TGTGCCAGCGCCCATCCCCGAACTAGCACAGATACGCAGTATTTT	CASAHPRTSTDTQYF
TRBV19	.	TRBJ2-7	.	TGTGCCAGTACCGCGGGGAACATCTACGAGCAGTACTTC	CASTAGNIYEQYF
TRBV2	.	TRBJ2-2	.	TGTGCCAGCACCTTCACCCAGGGTGCCGGGGAGCTGTTTTTT	CASTFTQGAGELFF
TRBV15	.	TRBJ1-4	.	TGTGCCACCAGCAGAGATTTTAGACAGCGTGCAACTAATGAAAAACTGTTTTTT	CATSRDFRQRATNEKLFF
TRBV20-1	.	TRBJ2-7	.	TGCAGTGCTAGGGCAGAATACGAGCAGTACTTC	CSARAEYEQYF
TRBV5-6	.	TRBJ1-2	once	TGTGCCAGCAGCCCCCAAGGGGTTAATGCTGGCTACACCTTC	CASSPQGVNAGYTF
TRBV9	.	TRBJ1-4	.	TGTGCCAGCAGCCTCGGGAGTTTTGATGAAAAACTGTTTTTT	CASSLGSFDEKLFF
TRBV10-3	TRBD2	TRBJ2-5	.	TGTGCCATCAGGCCGGGACTAGCAGATTCTGAGACCCAGTACTTC	CAIRPGLADSETQYF
TRBV7-2	TRBD2	TRBJ2-5	.	TGTGCCAGCAGCATACTAGCGGGGACTTGGGGCCAAGAGACCCAGTACTTC	CASSILAGTWGQETQYF
TRBV5-4	TRBD2	TRBJ2-3	.	TGTGCCAGCAGCACCGGGACTAGCGGGGTTGGCACAGATACGCAGTATTTT	CASSTGTSGVGTDTQYF
TRBV11-2	TRBD1	TRBJ2-5	.	TGTGCCAGCAGACCCGGGGGACAGGGTGTGATTACAGAGACCCAGTACTTC	CASRPGGQGVITETQYF
TRBV7-7	TRBD2	TRBJ2-1	.	TGTGCCAGCAGCTTAAAAGCGGGGGTACCGGGGAATGAGCAGTTCTTC	CASSLKAGVPGNEQFF
TRBV11-2	.	TRBJ2-6	.	TGTGCCAGCAGCTTAGCGTCTGGGGCCAACGTCCTGACTTTC	CASSLASGANVLTF
TRBV7-2	.	TRBJ1-2	.	TGTGCCAGCAGCTTCAAGCAGGGTTTTAGAACGGGTCCCTATGGCTACACCTTC	CASSFKQGFRTGPYGYTF
TRBV30	.	TRBJ2-7	.	TGTGCCTGGACCCCAGCCCTGGGAGCTCTGACCTACGAGCAGTACTTC	CAWTPALGALTYEQYF
TRBV19	.	TRBJ1-2	.	TGTGCCAGTTCCAGCTCGGCGGGCTATGGCTACACCTTC	CASSSSAGYGYTF